Here is one TCR beta chain with its context. V lost 6 bases, J lost 2 bases, and 14 bases lay in between. In germline, CDR1 is KGHSH, CDR2 LQKENI. The CDR3 contains 15 residues. This entry belongs to a study of Ad26.COV2.S vaccination and SARS-CoV-2 variants. Noted treatment: about 20 received Ad26.COV2.S at low or high dose, single or two shots; roughly five received placebo; per-sample allocation not given. Repertoires come from day 63 after the first vaccine or placebo injection. Assay: immunoSEQ multiplex PCR; the TCRdb copy retains only in-frame clones and omits some. This sample has roughly 320,000 clones, with just over 85% found just once.

The receptor comes from a person between 18 and 60 years old who received the Ad26.COV2.S COVID-19 vaccine or a placebo. The J gene is TRBJ1-3, the V gene TRBV18; unclear D gene. The material was peripheral blood, obtained in a trial of Ad26.COV2.S vaccine versus placebo. CDR3 bases: TGTGCCAGCTCTCCCTTTGAGGAAACTGGAAACACCATATATTTT. This gives the protein CASSPFEETGNTIYF.